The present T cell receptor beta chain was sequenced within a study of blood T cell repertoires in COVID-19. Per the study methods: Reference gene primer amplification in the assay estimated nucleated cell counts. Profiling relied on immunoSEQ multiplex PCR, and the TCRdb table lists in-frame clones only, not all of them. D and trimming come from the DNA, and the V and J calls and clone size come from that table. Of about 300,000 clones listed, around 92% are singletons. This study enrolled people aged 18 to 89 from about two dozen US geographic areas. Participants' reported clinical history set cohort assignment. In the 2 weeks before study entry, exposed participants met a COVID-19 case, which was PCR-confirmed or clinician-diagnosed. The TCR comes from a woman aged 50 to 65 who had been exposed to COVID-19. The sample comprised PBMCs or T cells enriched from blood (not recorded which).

The CDR3 DNA reads TGTGCCAGCAGCCCGGACAAATATAATTCACCCCTCCACTTT. Translating it yields CASSPDKYNSPLHF. The chain is built from TRBV3-1 (or the pseudogene TRBV3-2) and TRBJ1-6, with a tentative D call TRBD1 (5 bases). V lost 4 bases, J lost 4 bases, and 8 bases lay in between. The germline gives CDR1 LGHDT, CDR2 YNNKEL (reference sequence). This CDR3 comprises 14 residues.